The 22 T cell receptor beta chains listed next were all sequenced from one sample in a study of pediatric ulcerative colitis. Produced via immunoSEQ multiplex PCR; TCRdb's table is partial and in-frame only. This sample carries 25,000 to 35,000 clones, around 82% of them seen once, and the ten largest clones take approximately 4.5%. Sequencing was carried out using blood. The receptors were sampled from a boy between 5 and 17 years old with severe ulcerative colitis.

This clone has only a few counts. The genes are TRBV30 and TRBJ1-1; D is uncertain. CDR1 is GTSNPN and CDR2 is SVGIG in the germline V gene (reference sequence). V was shortened by 1 base and J by 6 bases, with 6 bases between the two germline ends. The CDR3 spans 11 residues. In DNA, the CDR3 is TGTGCCTGGAGTGATCATCCTGAAGCTTTCTTT. Protein product: CAWSDHPEAFF.

V and J are TRBV7-8 and TRBJ1-5, with unresolved D. The CDR3 contains 14 residues. CDR1 and CDR2 from the germline V gene are SGHVS and FQNEAQ. The V end was cut by 1 base, the J end by 2 bases, with 6 bases between. CDR3 in amino acids: CASSLGPGNQPQHF. The CDR3 bases are TGTGCCAGCAGCTTAGGGCCAGGCAATCAGCCCCAGCATTTT.

This clone has a single count. CDR3 in DNA: TGTGCCAGTAGTATTCACGGGTACGAGCAGTACTTC. It codes for CASSIHGYEQYF. The V and J genes are TRBV19 and TRBJ2-7; D not certain. V gave up 3 bases and J gave up 4 bases, with 7 bases separating them. This CDR3 spans 12 amino acids. Germline V gene sequence: CDR1 LNHDA, CDR2 SQIVND (reference sequence).

DNA of the CDR3: TGTGCCAGCAGTGCCGTCGACAGGATGAACACTGAAGCTTTCTTT. Translated: CASSAVDRMNTEAFF. This chain joins TRBV6-1 and TRBJ1-1; a possible D gene is TRBD1 (6 bases). There are 15 residues in the CDR3. V lost 4 bases and J 0 bases, leaving 12 bases between the germline ends. Germline CDR1 reads MNHNS; CDR2 reads SASEGT.

In this sample, this clone turned up a few times. The chain recombines TRBV2 with TRBJ1-2; no clear D. V was clipped by 6 bases and J by 2 bases, with 4 bases between them. The CDR3 extends over 11 amino acids. Germline V lookup: CDR1 SNHLY, CDR2 FYNNEI. The CDR3 DNA sequence: TGTGCCAGCAGGCAGAACTATGGCTACACCTTC. This encodes CASRQNYGYTF.

V usage is TRBV29-1 and J usage is TRBJ2-7; weak D call: TRBD2 (7 bases). The CDR3 runs 14 residues. Germline V gene sequence: CDR1 SQVTM, CDR2 ANQGSEA. With 5 bases removed from V and 1 base from J, the gap between germline ends came to 15 bases. The CDR3 nucleotides are TGCAGCGTTTCGGTACAGGGAGGGTCCTACGAGCAGTACTTC. Translated, it gives CSVSVQGGSYEQYF.

The chain uses TRBV6-5 and TRBJ2-7, with D tentatively TRBD1 (6 bases). The CDR3 contains 12 residues. Germline V lookup: CDR1 MNHEY, CDR2 SVGAGI. The germline V and J ends were trimmed by 2 bases and 5 bases, with 7 bases remaining between them. CDR3 residues: CASSYQGNEQYF. The DNA of the CDR3 is TGTGCCAGCAGTTACCAGGGGAACGAGCAGTACTTC.

This sequence joins TRBV14 and TRBJ2-5; D uncertain. Germline V CDR1 and CDR2: SGHDN, FVKESK. V dropped 0 bases and J dropped 6 bases, with 2 bases sitting between them. The CDR3 covers 11 residues. This chain's CDR3 is CASSQEQTQYF. In nucleotides, the CDR3 is TGTGCCAGCAGCCAAGAACAGACCCAGTACTTC.

This clone was found once. The chain joins TRBV28 to TRBJ1-2; D not certain. Germline CDR1 and CDR2: MDHEN and SYDVKM. There are 14 residues in the CDR3. V gave up 3 bases and J gave up 8 bases, with 16 bases separating them. This chain's CDR3 is CASSFTGSLSGYTF. The CDR3 DNA follows: TGTGCCAGCAGTTTTACGGGTTCTCTATCGGGCTACACCTTC.

The table lists this clone with a count of one. CDR3 sequence: CASSLRDRAFHEQYF. As DNA, the CDR3 is TGTGCCAGCAGCTTGAGGGACAGGGCTTTCCACGAGCAGTACTTC. The genes are TRBV11-1 and TRBJ2-7, with 9 bases fitting TRBD1. With 3 bases clipped from V and 5 bases from J, the junction kept 8 bases outside the gene matches. CDR1 and CDR2 from the germline V gene are SGHAT and FQDESV (reference sequence). This CDR3 has 15 amino acids. The full variable domain, its missing parts supplied by reference TRBV11-1 and TRBJ2-7, is EAEVAQSPRYKITEKSQAVAFWCDPISGHATLYWYRQILGQGPELLVQFQDESVVDDSQLPKDRFSAERLKGVDSTLKIQPAELGDSAMYLCASSLRDRAFHEQYFGPGTRLTVT.

This clone was counted only a few times. The V and J genes are TRBV7-8 and TRBJ1-6; TRBD1 matches 7 bases. Germline assignment: CDR1 SGHVS and CDR2 FQNEAQ. This CDR3 has 15 residues. Unmatched junction bases numbered 8, after V lost 2 bases and J lost 10 bases. The DNA for the CDR3 is TGTGCCAGCAGCTTACGGCAGGGGGTGAGGTCACCCCTCCACTTT. Its protein product is CASSLRQGVRSPLHF.

The chain carries TRBV5-1 and TRBJ2-5; D might be TRBD1 or TRBD2, each matching 5 bases. The V and J ends lost 2 bases and 5 bases respectively, with 10 bases between them. Germline CDR1 reads SGHRS; CDR2 reads YFSETQ. The CDR3 loop spans 13 amino acids. The CDR3 DNA reads as TGCGCCAGCAGCTTAGAAGGGGAGGAGACCCAGTACTTC. It codes for CASSLEGEETQYF.

The V call is TRBV19, the J call TRBJ1-2; perhaps TRBD1 as D (5 bases). Germline CDR1 is LNHDA and CDR2 is SQIVND (reference sequence). The CDR3 loop spans 15 amino acids. Deletions cut 3 bases from V and 4 bases from J, with 15 bases between. The CDR3, as DNA: TGTGCCAGTAGTATCACACCAGGGTCGACCTATGGCTACACCTTC. The encoded protein is CASSITPGSTYGYTF.

This clone was detected a few times. V usage is TRBV14 and J usage is TRBJ1-1; no reliable D call. The V end was cut by 0 bases, the J end by 7 bases, with 9 bases between. CDR1 is SGHDN, CDR2 FVKESK, per germline. The CDR3 has 13 amino acids. For the CDR3, the DNA is TGTGCCAGCAGCCAAGATTTACGGGGTGAAGCTTTCTTT. Residues: CASSQDLRGEAFF.

This clone has a handful of counts. The rearrangement joins TRBV19 to TRBJ2-7, with 7 bases fitting TRBD1. With V trimmed by 5 bases and J by 4 bases, 11 bases remained unmatched. Germline values: CDR1 LNHDA, CDR2 SQIVND (reference sequence). The CDR3 loop spans 15 amino acids. This CDR3 reads CASSPTTGTVYEQYF. The CDR3 DNA follows: TGTGCCAGTAGTCCAACTACCGGGACAGTATACGAGCAGTACTTC.

The genes are TRBV11-1 and TRBJ1-2; possible D gene TRBD1, 5 bases. The germline V gene encodes CDR1 SGHAT and CDR2 FQDESV (reference sequence). V lost 4 bases to trimming and J lost 8 bases, with 8 bases between them. The CDR3 has 11 residues. The CDR3: CASSYEGGYTF. CDR3 DNA: TGTGCCAGCAGCTACGAGGGGGGCTACACCTTC.

This clone was counted once. V is TRBV12-5 and J is TRBJ1-1, with TRBD1 matching over 7 bases. The V segment lost 6 bases and the J segment 5 bases; nucleotides outside the gene matches: 12. CDR1 is LGHNT, CDR2 FRNRAP, per germline. This CDR3 spans 15 amino acids. The CDR3 sequence: CASGPDRTLRTEAFF. Written as DNA, the CDR3 is TGTGCTAGTGGACCGGACAGGACCCTTAGGACTGAAGCTTTCTTT.

This chain joins TRBV6-6 and TRBJ2-3, with 7 positions matching TRBD2. V lost 8 bases to trimming and J lost 3 bases; unmatched junction nucleotides: 8. The CDR3 loop spans 14 amino acids. CDR1 is MNHNY, CDR2 SVGAGI, per germline (reference sequence). The CDR3 nucleotides read TGTGCCAGCGGTATGGGGGGGACTACAGATACGCAGTATTTT. Protein: CASGMGGTTDTQYF.

This clone was seen only once. This sequence joins TRBV30 and TRBJ2-1; 8 positions agree with TRBD1. The trim removed 2 bases at V and 5 bases at J, leaving 5 bases unmatched. Germline V lookup: CDR1 GTSNPN, CDR2 SVGIG (reference sequence). This CDR3 is built from 14 residues. The CDR3 is CAWSRGQGDNEQFF. The CDR3 nucleotides are TGTGCCTGGAGTAGAGGACAGGGAGACAATGAGCAGTTCTTC.

In DNA, the CDR3 is TGTGCCAGCAGCTTACTAGCGGGGGAGAAAGATACGCAGTATTTT. This gives the protein CASSLLAGEKDTQYF. The genes are TRBV7-9 and TRBJ2-3; 10 bases map to TRBD2. CDR1 SEHNR and CDR2 FQNEAQ come from the germline V gene (reference sequence). After removal of 2 bases from V and 5 bases from J, the junction contained 4 bases not matched to a gene. The length of the CDR3 is 15 residues.

The rearrangement uses TRBV6-5 and TRBJ1-1; the D is unclear. Germline V gene data show CDR1 as MNHEY and CDR2 as SVGAGI. V lost 7 bases to trimming and J lost 0 bases, with 12 bases between them. CDR3 length: 14 residues. The CDR3 loop is CASKISPMNTEAFF. The CDR3 DNA follows: TGTGCCAGCAAGATATCGCCCATGAACACTGAAGCTTTCTTT.

The chain joins TRBV19 to TRBJ2-3; D is perhaps TRBD2 (6 bases). CDR1 and CDR2 from the germline V gene are LNHDA and SQIVND (reference sequence). The CDR3 extends over 14 amino acids. Trimming took 5 bases from V and 5 from J, leaving 14 bases between them. The chain's CDR3 is CASSDGSGVDTQYF. The CDR3 DNA reads as TGTGCCAGTAGTGACGGGTCGGGGGTAGATACGCAGTATTTT.